These 32 T cell receptor beta chains share one sample of origin, sequenced in a study of cytomegalovirus exposure and HLA in healthy donors. Primers for the PCR totalled 60 Vbeta and 13 Jbeta. Measured with immunoSEQ multiplex PCR; TCRdb has only the in-frame clones, and not every one. The sample has around 110,000 clones; the top ten hold 6.8%. Sequencing input: PBMCs. Receptor source: a man in his forties or fifties in good health and CMV-seropositive.

This chain connects TRBV29-1 to TRBJ1-1; D gene unclear. Trimming took 7 bases from V and 0 from J, leaving 9 bases between them. This CDR3 is 12 amino acids long. Germline loops: CDR1 SQVTM, CDR2 ANQGSEA. For the CDR3, the DNA is TGCAGCGGAGGAATAGTGAACACTGAAGCTTTCTTT. Translated: CSGGIVNTEAFF.

This rearrangement joins TRBV4-1 to TRBJ2-5, with D possibly TRBD1 on 5 matching bases. The CDR3 spans 14 residues. Trimming took off 0 bases at V and 5 bases at J, with 10 bases between the two ends. The germline V gene has CDR1 MGHRA and CDR2 YSYEKL. CDR3 bases: TGCGCCAGCAGCCAAGACAGGGCCGGGGAGACCCAGTACTTC. Its translation: CASSQDRAGETQYF.

The DNA for the CDR3 is TGTGCCAGCAGTTATCAGGGGGCTTCTGAGACCCAGTACTTC. Its protein product is CASSYQGASETQYF. This chain uses TRBV6-5 with TRBJ2-5; 8 nucleotides line up with TRBD1. The CDR3 runs 14 residues. V lost 3 bases to trimming and J lost 5 bases; unmatched junction nucleotides: 5. Per germline, CDR1 MNHEY and CDR2 SVGAGI.

V and J are TRBV14 and TRBJ2-7; TRBD2 matches at 11 bases. From germline, CDR1 is SGHDN and CDR2 FVKESK. CDR3 size: 15 residues. Trimming took 4 bases from V and 5 from J; bases not matched to a gene: 7. CDR3 coding DNA: TGTGCCAGCAGCCCTCTAGCGGGAGGTCGGAACGAGCAGTACTTC. Its protein product is CASSPLAGGRNEQYF.

V usage is TRBV28 and J usage is TRBJ1-2, with D uncertain. The germline V and J ends were trimmed by 2 bases and 2 bases, with 6 bases remaining between them. In germline, CDR1 is MDHEN, CDR2 SYDVKM. The CDR3 runs 13 residues. The CDR3 loop reads CASSLPQNYGYTF. The CDR3 region has the DNA TGTGCCAGCAGTTTACCCCAAAACTATGGCTACACCTTC.

The gene calls are TRBV6-4 and TRBJ2-1; 8 nucleotides agree with TRBD2. The CDR3 runs 15 residues. The ends lost 4 bases at V and 5 bases at J; junction bases unmatched: 7. CDR1 MRHNA and CDR2 SNTAGT come from the germline V gene. This CDR3 is CASSAAGGFHNEQFF. CDR3 coding DNA: TGTGCCAGCAGTGCGGCGGGAGGTTTCCACAATGAGCAGTTCTTC.

The CDR3 DNA is TGTGCCAGCAGTTTAAGGGGAAGAATGGGTGAAAAACTGTTTTTT. Translated: CASSLRGRMGEKLFF. The chain employs TRBV27 and TRBJ1-4; tentatively, D is TRBD1 (5 bases). This CDR3 region has 15 residues. Germline V gene data show CDR1 as MNHEY and CDR2 as SMNVEV (reference sequence). V lost 2 bases and J lost 7, with 14 bases in between. Full variable domain (outside the CDR3, taken from reference TRBV27 and TRBJ1-4): EAQVTQNPRYLITVTGKKLTVTCSQNMNHEYMSWYRQDPGLGLRQIYYSMNVEVTDKGDVPEGYKVSRKEKRNFPLILESPSPNQTSLYFCASSLRGRMGEKLFFGSGTQLSVL.

The chain is built from TRBV30 and TRBJ2-1; TRBD1 is a possible D gene (6 bases). There are 16 residues in the CDR3. Trimming removed 1 base at V and 5 bases at J, with 18 bases between. The germline V gene encodes CDR1 GTSNPN and CDR2 SVGIG (reference sequence). Written as DNA, the CDR3 is TGTGCCTGGAGTGCTAGACAGGCGTACGCAGACAATGAGCAGTTCTTC. Encoded protein: CAWSARQAYADNEQFF.

V and J are TRBV2 and TRBJ2-2; no clear D gene. CDR3 length: 14 amino acids. The germline CDR1 and CDR2 sequences are SNHLY and FYNNEI. The ends were cut back, 4 bases at V and 2 bases at J, with 8 bases in the middle. The CDR3 sequence is CASSVASNTGELFF. CDR3 sequence (DNA): TGTGCCAGCAGTGTGGCTTCTAACACCGGGGAGCTGTTTTTT.

This rearrangement joins TRBV10-3 to TRBJ1-1; D is perhaps TRBD1 (5 bases). Germline values: CDR1 ENHRY, CDR2 SYGVKD. The V end lost 6 bases, the J end lost 0 bases, and 11 bases lay between the germline ends. The CDR3 totals 14 residues. The CDR3 DNA reads TGTGCCATCAGGCTGACAGAAGTGAACACTGAAGCTTTCTTT. This codes for CAIRLTEVNTEAFF.

The chain couples TRBV27 to TRBJ2-2, with a tentative D call TRBD1 (5 bases). Trimming removed 2 bases at V and 3 bases at J, with 19 bases between. The CDR3 is 18 residues long. Germline values: CDR1 MNHEY, CDR2 SMNVEV (reference sequence). CDR3 DNA sequence: TGTGCCAGCAGTTTAATTGGCCCCCAGGACATTTACACCGGGGAGCTGTTTTTT. Amino acid sequence: CASSLIGPQDIYTGELFF.

The chain recombines TRBV6-5 with TRBJ2-1; 10 bases agree with TRBD2. The CDR3 length is 15 residues. From germline, CDR1 is MNHEY and CDR2 SVGAGI. With V trimmed by 2 bases and J by 7 bases, 5 bases remained unmatched. The CDR3 reads CASSYVASGGNEQFF. The CDR3 DNA reads as TGTGCCAGCAGTTACGTGGCTAGCGGGGGAAATGAGCAGTTCTTC.

The chain carries TRBV28 and TRBJ2-5, with TRBD2 matching over 13 bases. The J call may be wrong; the DNA end is better matched by TRBJ2-7. This CDR3 region has 15 residues. Germline values: CDR1 MDHEN, CDR2 SYDVKM. CDR3 nucleotides: TGTGCCAGCAGTTTACGACTAGCGGGAGGCGGCGAGCAGTACTTC. This codes for CASSLRLAGGGEQYF.

The chain is built from TRBV27 and TRBJ2-7, with 8 bases aligning to TRBD1. The CDR3 consists of 14 residues. Trimming at V came to 7 bases and at J to 0 bases, leaving 5 bases not matched to a gene. Per the germline V gene, CDR1 is MNHEY and CDR2 is SMNVEV (reference sequence). The CDR3 DNA sequence: TGTGCCAGCACCAGGACAGGGAACTCCTACGAGCAGTACTTC. The encoded protein is CASTRTGNSYEQYF.

The rearrangement uses TRBV14 and TRBJ2-5, with 10 positions matching TRBD1. Germline-derived CDR1 and CDR2 are SGHDN and FVKESK. V trimming: 3 bases; J trimming: 7 bases; junction bases outside the gene matches: 11. The CDR3 contains 16 residues. CDR3 DNA: TGTGCCAGCAGCCACACCCCCGGGACAGGGGACGGGACCCAGTACTTC. This encodes CASSHTPGTGDGTQYF.

The chain is built from TRBV5-1 and TRBJ2-7; TRBD2 matches 11 bases. J gave up 2 bases and V 5 bases, and 12 bases lay outside the gene matches. CDR1 and CDR2 (germline): SGHRS, YFSETQ. The CDR3 consists of 17 residues. The CDR3: CASSSEVAGGSAYEQYF. CDR3 DNA: TGCGCCAGCAGTTCTGAGGTAGCGGGAGGGTCTGCCTACGAGCAGTACTTC.

V gene TRBV18 combines with J gene TRBJ1-1; 7 positions match TRBD1. Germline loops: CDR1 KGHSH, CDR2 LQKENI. Trimming at V came to 3 bases and at J to 1 base, leaving 5 bases not matched to a gene. The CDR3 sequence is 15 residues long. The CDR3 is CASSPGGQPNTEAFF. CDR3 sequence (DNA): TGTGCCAGCTCACCGGGGGGACAGCCGAACACTGAAGCTTTCTTT. Supplemented by reference TRBV18 and TRBJ1-1, the full variable domain reads NAGVMQNPRHLVRRRGQEARLRCSPMKGHSHVYWYRQLPEEGLKFMVYLQKENIIDESGMPKERFSAEFPKEGPSILRIQQVVRGDSAAYFCASSPGGQPNTEAFFGQGTRLTVV.

The chain uses TRBV7-3 and TRBJ2-7; possible D gene TRBD1, 6 bases. Germline V lookup: CDR1 SGHTA, CDR2 FQGTGA. Trimming cost V 6 bases and J 2 bases, with 20 bases left between them. The CDR3 has 16 residues. Written as DNA, the CDR3 is TGTGCCAGCAGAATGGAGAACAGGGATGGGACCTACGAGCAGTACTTC. This translates into CASRMENRDGTYEQYF.

This sequence joins TRBV5-1 and TRBJ2-3; 13 nucleotides line up with TRBD2. Germline V gene lookup returns CDR1 SGHRS and CDR2 YFSETQ. Trimming removed 4 bases from V and 0 bases from J; junction bases left unmatched: 5. The CDR3 loop spans 17 amino acids. CDR3: CASSRGLAGSSTDTQYF. The CDR3 region has the DNA TGCGCCAGCAGCCGGGGACTAGCGGGATCTAGCACAGATACGCAGTATTTT.

The CDR3 bases are TGTGCCAGCAGCATGACAGGTCGTACTAATGAAAAACTGTTTTTT. It specifies CASSMTGRTNEKLFF. The genes are TRBV28 and TRBJ1-4; TRBD1 might be the D (6 bases). In germline, CDR1 is MDHEN, CDR2 SYDVKM. V dropped 6 bases and J dropped 2 bases, with 13 bases sitting between them. The CDR3 has 15 residues.

The V gene is TRBV28, the J gene TRBJ2-5, with TRBD1 matching over 7 bases. The CDR3 has 16 residues. Germline loops: CDR1 MDHEN, CDR2 SYDVKM. Losses at the gene ends were 4 bases for V and 3 bases for J; bases not matched to a gene: 11. The CDR3 DNA is TGTGCCAGCAGTTGGGACAGAGGGATGACCAAAGAGACCCAGTACTTC. As protein: CASSWDRGMTKETQYF.

This chain uses TRBV19 with TRBJ1-1; 8 nucleotides match TRBD1. Germline lookup yields CDR1 LNHDA and CDR2 SQIVND (reference sequence). This CDR3 spans 17 amino acids. The ends lost 2 bases at V and 0 bases at J; junction bases unmatched: 8. Here the CDR3 reads CASSITIGQGMNTEAFF. CDR3 in DNA: TGTGCCAGTAGTATAACCATCGGACAGGGCATGAACACTGAAGCTTTCTTT.

The chain links TRBV18 to TRBJ2-7; D may be TRBD2 (5 bases). The germline V and J ends were trimmed by 0 bases and 3 bases, with 12 bases remaining between them. Germline loops: CDR1 KGHSH, CDR2 LQKENI. CDR3 length equals 15 residues. CDR3: CASSPPSVGGYEQYF. In DNA form, the CDR3 reads TGTGCCAGCTCACCACCTTCAGTAGGAGGCTACGAGCAGTACTTC. Filled out from reference TRBV18 and TRBJ2-7, the complete variable domain reads NAGVMQNPRHLVRRRGQEARLRCSPMKGHSHVYWYRQLPEEGLKFMVYLQKENIIDESGMPKERFSAEFPKEGPSILRIQQVVRGDSAAYFCASSPPSVGGYEQYFGPGTRLTVT.

The CDR3 loop reads CASTPGGGLNTEAFF. DNA for the CDR3: TGTGCCAGCACCCCTGGGGGAGGCCTGAACACTGAAGCTTTCTTT. This rearrangement joins TRBV28 to TRBJ1-1; D may be TRBD1 (5 bases). This CDR3 region has 15 residues. V was shortened by 7 bases and J by 0 bases, with 15 bases between the two germline ends. Germline values: CDR1 MDHEN, CDR2 SYDVKM.

The chain recombines TRBV5-1 with TRBJ2-7, with 8 bases matching TRBD1. The CDR3 contains 13 residues. After removal of 2 bases from V and 5 bases from J, the junction contained 3 bases not matched to a gene. Germline V gene data show CDR1 as SGHRS and CDR2 as YFSETQ. For the CDR3, the DNA is TGCGCCAGCAGCTTAGACAGGGGCCACGAGCAGTACTTC. Translated: CASSLDRGHEQYF.

The gene calls are TRBV19 and TRBJ1-4; 11 positions agree with TRBD1. Germline CDR1 is LNHDA and CDR2 is SQIVND (reference sequence). This CDR3 has 13 amino acids. The J segment lost 8 bases and the V segment lost 7 bases, leaving 3 bases of the junction unmatched. The DNA for the CDR3 is TGTGCCAGTACGGGACAGGGGGAGGAAAAACTGTTTTTT. Its translation is CASTGQGEEKLFF.

Regarding this clone: The identical CDR3 is also encoded by other nucleotide sequences in the sample. V usage is TRBV9 and J usage is TRBJ1-1, with TRBD1 matching 7 bases. CDR1 is SGDLS and CDR2 is YYNGEE in the germline V gene. With V trimmed by 0 bases and J by 3 bases, 2 bases remained unmatched. This CDR3 comprises 14 residues. The CDR3 loop reads CASSVGGGDTEAFF. In DNA, the CDR3 is TGTGCCAGCAGCGTAGGAGGGGGCGACACTGAAGCTTTCTTT.

The chain combines TRBV5-5 with TRBJ2-5, with D uncertain. The V end lost 0 bases, the J end lost 5 bases, and 11 bases lay between the germline ends. This CDR3 has 14 amino acids. CDR1 SGHKS and CDR2 YYEKEE come from the germline V gene (reference sequence). In DNA, the CDR3 is TGTGCCAGCAGCTTGGATGAGGAATGGGAGACCCAGTACTTC. This translates into CASSLDEEWETQYF.

This chain links TRBV5-6 with TRBJ1-5; 7 nucleotides match TRBD1. CDR1 SGHDT and CDR2 YYEEEE come from the germline V gene. This CDR3 contains 13 residues. The V segment lost 0 bases and the J segment 9 bases; nucleotides outside the gene matches: 3. For the CDR3, the DNA is TGTGCCAGCAGCTTGGGGACAGGTGCGCCCCAGCATTTT. It codes for CASSLGTGAPQHF.

The gene calls are TRBV9 and TRBJ1-2; unclear D gene. CDR3 length: 13 residues. The ends were cut back, 0 bases at V and 6 bases at J, with 9 bases in the middle. Germline CDR1 and CDR2: SGDLS and YYNGEE. The CDR3 region has the DNA TGTGCCAGCAGCGTAGTAGTTTCCCATGGCTACACCTTC. Protein product: CASSVVVSHGYTF.

The chain recombines TRBV6-1 with TRBJ2-6, with D possibly matching TRBD1 (5 bases). V gave up 6 bases and J gave up 2 bases, with 11 bases separating them. Germline lookup yields CDR1 MNHNS and CDR2 SASEGT. The CDR3 is 15 amino acids. The CDR3 sequence: CASSVTGTGANVLTF. DNA for the CDR3: TGTGCCAGCAGCGTTACAGGTACTGGGGCCAACGTCCTGACTTTC.

This chain joins TRBV4-1 and TRBJ2-7, with 7 bases lining up with TRBD1. There are 16 residues in the CDR3. The junction had 12 bases not matched to a gene; V was cut back by 4 bases and J by 3 bases. CDR1 is MGHRA and CDR2 is YSYEKL in the germline V gene. The CDR3 DNA reads TGCGCCAGCAGCCTATTCGTGACCCGACAGGGCTACGAGCAGTACTTC. Translating gives CASSLFVTRQGYEQYF.